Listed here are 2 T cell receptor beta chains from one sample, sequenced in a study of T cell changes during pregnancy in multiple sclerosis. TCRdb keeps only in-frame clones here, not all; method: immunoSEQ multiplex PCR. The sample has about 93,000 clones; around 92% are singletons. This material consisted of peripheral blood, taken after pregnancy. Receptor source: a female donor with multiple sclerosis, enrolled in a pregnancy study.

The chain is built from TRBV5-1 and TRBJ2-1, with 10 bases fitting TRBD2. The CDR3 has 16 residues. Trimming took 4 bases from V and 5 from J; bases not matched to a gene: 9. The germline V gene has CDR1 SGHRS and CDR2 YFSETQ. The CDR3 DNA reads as TGCGCCAGCAGCACATCCGGGACTAGCGACAACAATGAGCAGTTCTTC. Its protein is CASSTSGTSDNNEQFF.

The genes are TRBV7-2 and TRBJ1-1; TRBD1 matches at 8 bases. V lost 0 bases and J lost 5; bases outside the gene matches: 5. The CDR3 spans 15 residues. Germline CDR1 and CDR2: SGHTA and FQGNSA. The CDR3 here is CASSLAQGAITEAFF. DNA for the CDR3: TGTGCCAGCAGCTTAGCCCAGGGGGCAATAACTGAAGCTTTCTTT.